The text below deals with one TCR beta chain. The method was immunoSEQ multiplex PCR; TCRdb's version includes in-frame clones alone and lacks a portion of them. The profile shows about 180,000 clones, more than 70% of them singletons. The data originate from a study of blood T cell repertoires in COVID-19. As for the study in general: From the United States, Italy and Spain came samples of acute and convalescent COVID-19.

Cohort 3 donors were reported recovered after two negative PCRs, clearance, or symptom resolution. V shed 0 bases and J 8 bases; nucleotides not matched to a gene: 6. Germline CDR1 is SGHAT and CDR2 is FQNNGV. This CDR3 is built from 14 residues. The chain carries TRBV11-2 and TRBJ1-2, with TRBD1 matching 7 bases. The sequenced material came from PBMCs or T cells enriched from blood (not recorded which). The sequence was obtained from a woman under 40 who had recovered from COVID-19. The chain's CDR3 is CASSLEVTGNGYTF. The CDR3 DNA sequence: TGTGCCAGCAGCTTAGAAGTGACAGGGAACGGCTACACCTTC.